This T cell receptor beta chain derives from a study of human CD8 memory T cell subsets. The study, taken as a whole, reports: For this study, sequencing was restricted to the T cell receptor beta chains only.

UMI-labeled 5' RACE was the method by which TCR beta libraries were made. TCRdb reprocessed the 5' RACE reads; each CDR3 protein has one entry and no DNA is given. Recorded here are approximately 5,400 distinct CDR3 sequences; the top ten clones represent around 39%. As for this clonotype: Its specificity is unknown.

CDR3 length equals 13 residues. Looked up from germline, CDR1 is SQVTM and CDR2 is ANQGSEA. The sample was CD8+ effector memory T cells (TEM) sorted from PBMCs. Subset meaning: effector memory CD8 T cells, CCR7- CD45RO+ CD95+. This sequence originates from a human donor in good health. The chain combines TRBV29-1 with TRBJ2-7; as DNA is missing, the TRBD1 call by TCRdb cannot be tested. The CDR3 loop reads CSVRTLGDYEQYF.